This T cell receptor (beta chain) was captured by sequencing in a study of blood T cell repertoires in COVID-19. Study as a whole: PBMCs, B-cell-depleted T cells, or T cells provided the cDNA or gDNA that made up the material.

Seattle's cohort entered during active infection and was followed longitudinally. Authors' analysis steps: The assay estimated nucleated cells by amplifying reference gene primers. Assay: immunoSEQ multiplex PCR; the TCRdb copy retains only in-frame clones and omits some. V and J calls and clone size are given by that table; D and trimming were obtained from the DNA. In the table there are about 410,000 clones, about 89% of which are singletons. Germline V gene sequence: CDR1 SNHLY, CDR2 FYNNEI. The germline V and J ends were trimmed by 5 bases and 8 bases, with 9 bases remaining between them. The CDR3 contains 11 residues.

Material: peripheral blood. V gene TRBV2 combines with J gene TRBJ1-1, with unresolved D. The sequence was collected from a woman aged 40 to 50 with COVID-19, enrolled during active disease. The CDR3 here is CASSPTPEAFF. The CDR3 DNA follows: TGTGCCAGCAGTCCGACACCAGAAGCTTTCTTT. Using reference TRBV2 and TRBJ1-1 for the parts outside the CDR3, the full variable domain is EPEVTQTPSHQVTQMGQEVILRCVPISNHLYFYWYRQILGQKVEFLVSFYNNEISEKSEIFDDQFSVERPDGSNFTLKIRSTKLEDSAMYFCASSPTPEAFFGQGTRLTVV.